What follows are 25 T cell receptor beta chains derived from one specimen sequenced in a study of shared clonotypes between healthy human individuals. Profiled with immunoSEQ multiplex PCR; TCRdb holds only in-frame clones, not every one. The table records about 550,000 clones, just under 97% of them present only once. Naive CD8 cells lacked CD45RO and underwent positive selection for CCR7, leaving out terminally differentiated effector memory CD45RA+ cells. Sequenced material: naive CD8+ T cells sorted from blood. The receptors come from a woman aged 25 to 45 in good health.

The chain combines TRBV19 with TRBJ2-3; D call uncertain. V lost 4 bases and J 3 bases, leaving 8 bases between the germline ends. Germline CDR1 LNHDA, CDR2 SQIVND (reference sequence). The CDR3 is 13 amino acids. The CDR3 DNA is TGTGCCAGTAGTACCCGAATTACAGATACGCAGTATTTT. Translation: CASSTRITDTQYF.

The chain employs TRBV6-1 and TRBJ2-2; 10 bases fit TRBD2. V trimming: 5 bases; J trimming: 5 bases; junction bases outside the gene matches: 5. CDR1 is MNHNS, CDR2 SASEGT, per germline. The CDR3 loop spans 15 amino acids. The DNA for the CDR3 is TGTGCCAGCAGTATTCTAGCGGGAGAGACCGGGGAGCTGTTTTTT. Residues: CASSILAGETGELFF.

DNA for the CDR3: TGTGCCAGCAGCTTAAGGGGGGGGCACGAGCAGTACTTC. Translated, it gives CASSLRGGHEQYF. The rearrangement links TRBV7-8 to TRBJ2-7, with D perhaps matching TRBD2 (7 bases). This CDR3 spans 13 amino acids. V dropped 2 bases and J dropped 5 bases, with 10 bases sitting between them. The V gene's germline CDR1 is SGHVS and CDR2 FQNEAQ.

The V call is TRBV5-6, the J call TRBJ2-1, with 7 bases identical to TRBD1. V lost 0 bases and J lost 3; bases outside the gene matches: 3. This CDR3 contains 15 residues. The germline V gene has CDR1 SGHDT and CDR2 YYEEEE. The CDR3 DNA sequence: TGTGCCAGCAGCTTGGGACAGGGTGGCTACAATGAGCAGTTCTTC. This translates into CASSLGQGGYNEQFF. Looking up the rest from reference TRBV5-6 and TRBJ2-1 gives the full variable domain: DAGVTQSPTHLIKTRGQQVTLRCSPKSGHDTVSWYQQALGQGPQFIFQYYEEEERQRGNFPDRFSGHQFPNYSSELNVNALLLGDSALYLCASSLGQGGYNEQFFGPGTRLTVL.

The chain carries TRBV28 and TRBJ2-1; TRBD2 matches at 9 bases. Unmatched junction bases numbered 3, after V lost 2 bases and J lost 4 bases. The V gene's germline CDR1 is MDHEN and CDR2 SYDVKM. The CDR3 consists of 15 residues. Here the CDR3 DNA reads TGTGCCAGCAGTTTAGGACTAGCGAATTACAATGAGCAGTTCTTC. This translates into CASSLGLANYNEQFF.

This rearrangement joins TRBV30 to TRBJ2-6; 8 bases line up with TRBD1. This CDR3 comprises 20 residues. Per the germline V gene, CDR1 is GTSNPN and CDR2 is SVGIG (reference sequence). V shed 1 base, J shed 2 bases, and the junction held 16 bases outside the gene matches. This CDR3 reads CAWSAPDREKRGPGANVLTF. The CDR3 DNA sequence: TGTGCCTGGAGTGCCCCGGACAGGGAAAAAAGAGGGCCTGGGGCCAACGTCCTGACTTTC.

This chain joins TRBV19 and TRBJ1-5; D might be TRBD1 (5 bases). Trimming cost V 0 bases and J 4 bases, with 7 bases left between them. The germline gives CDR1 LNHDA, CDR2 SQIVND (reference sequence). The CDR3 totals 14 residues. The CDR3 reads CASSIEEGNQPQHF. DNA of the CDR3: TGTGCCAGTAGTATAGAGGAGGGGAATCAGCCCCAGCATTTT.

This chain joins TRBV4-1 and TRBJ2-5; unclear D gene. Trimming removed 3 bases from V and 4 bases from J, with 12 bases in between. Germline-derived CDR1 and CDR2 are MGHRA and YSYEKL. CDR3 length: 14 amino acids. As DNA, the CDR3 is TGCGCCAGCAGCCACCTGGCTCTGGGAGAGACCCAGTACTTC. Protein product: CASSHLALGETQYF.

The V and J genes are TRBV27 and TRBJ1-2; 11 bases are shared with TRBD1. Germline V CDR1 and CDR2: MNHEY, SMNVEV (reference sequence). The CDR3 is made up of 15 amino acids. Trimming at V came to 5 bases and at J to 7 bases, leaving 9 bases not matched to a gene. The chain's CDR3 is CASSGPGQGVRGYTF. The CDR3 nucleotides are TGTGCCAGCAGTGGACCGGGACAGGGGGTTCGTGGCTACACCTTC.

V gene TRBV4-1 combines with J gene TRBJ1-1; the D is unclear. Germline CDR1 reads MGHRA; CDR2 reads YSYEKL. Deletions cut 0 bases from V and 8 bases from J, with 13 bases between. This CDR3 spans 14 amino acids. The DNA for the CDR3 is TGCGCCAGCAGCCAAGATTCCGACCTGTTGGAAGCTTTCTTT. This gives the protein CASSQDSDLLEAFF.

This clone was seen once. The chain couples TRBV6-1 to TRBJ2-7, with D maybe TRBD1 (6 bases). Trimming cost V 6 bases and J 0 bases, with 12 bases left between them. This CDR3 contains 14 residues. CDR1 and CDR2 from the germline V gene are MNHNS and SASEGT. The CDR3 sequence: CASRKGESSYEQYF. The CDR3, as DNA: TGTGCCAGCAGAAAGGGGGAAAGCTCCTACGAGCAGTACTTC.

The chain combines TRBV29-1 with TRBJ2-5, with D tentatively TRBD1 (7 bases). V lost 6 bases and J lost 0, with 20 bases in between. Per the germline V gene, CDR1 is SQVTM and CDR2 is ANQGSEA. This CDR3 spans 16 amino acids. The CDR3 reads CSVDRGDRPYQETQYF. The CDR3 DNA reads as TGCAGCGTAGATAGGGGGGACAGACCGTACCAAGAGACCCAGTACTTC. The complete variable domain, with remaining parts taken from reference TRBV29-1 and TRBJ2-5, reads SAVISQKPSRDICQRGTSLTIQCQVDSQVTMMFWYRQQPGQSLTLIATANQGSEATYESGFVIDKFPISRPNLTFSTLTVSNMSPEDSSIYLCSVDRGDRPYQETQYFGPGTRLLVL.

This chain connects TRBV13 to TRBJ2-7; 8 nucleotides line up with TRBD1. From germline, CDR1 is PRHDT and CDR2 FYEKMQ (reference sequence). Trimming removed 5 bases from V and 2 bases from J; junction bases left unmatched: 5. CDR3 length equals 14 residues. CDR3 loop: CASSAGTGPYEQYF. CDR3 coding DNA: TGTGCCAGCAGCGCCGGGACAGGTCCCTACGAGCAGTACTTC.

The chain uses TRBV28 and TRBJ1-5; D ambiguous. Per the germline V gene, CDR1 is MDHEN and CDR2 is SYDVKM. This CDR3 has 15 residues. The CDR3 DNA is TGTGGCACCAATCCCGGTAGCTATAGCAATCAGCCCCAGCATTTT. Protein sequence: CGTNPGSYSNQPQHF.

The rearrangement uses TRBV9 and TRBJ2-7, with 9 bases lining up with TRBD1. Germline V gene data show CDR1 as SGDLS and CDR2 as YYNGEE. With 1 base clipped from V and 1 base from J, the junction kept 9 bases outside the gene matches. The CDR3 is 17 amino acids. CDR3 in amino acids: CASSVKPGGTGSYEQYF. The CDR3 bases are TGTGCCAGCAGCGTAAAGCCCGGGGGGACAGGGTCCTACGAGCAGTACTTC.

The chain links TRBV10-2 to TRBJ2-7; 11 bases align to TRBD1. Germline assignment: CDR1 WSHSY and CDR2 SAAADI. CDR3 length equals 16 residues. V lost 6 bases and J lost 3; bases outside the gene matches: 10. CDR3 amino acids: CASREAAGQGVYEQYF. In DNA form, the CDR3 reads TGCGCCAGCAGAGAGGCTGCGGGACAGGGGGTCTACGAGCAGTACTTC.

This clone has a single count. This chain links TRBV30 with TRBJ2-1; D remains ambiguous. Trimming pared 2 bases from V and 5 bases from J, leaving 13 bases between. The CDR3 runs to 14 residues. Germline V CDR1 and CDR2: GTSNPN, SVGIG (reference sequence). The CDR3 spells CAWSREALHNEQFF. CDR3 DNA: TGTGCCTGGAGTCGCGAGGCCCTACACAATGAGCAGTTCTTC.

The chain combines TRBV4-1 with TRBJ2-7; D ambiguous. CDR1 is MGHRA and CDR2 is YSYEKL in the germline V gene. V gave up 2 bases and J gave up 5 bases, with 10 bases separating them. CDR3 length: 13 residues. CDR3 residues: CASSQSGRNEQYF. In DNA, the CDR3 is TGCGCCAGCAGCCAATCCGGTCGGAACGAGCAGTACTTC.

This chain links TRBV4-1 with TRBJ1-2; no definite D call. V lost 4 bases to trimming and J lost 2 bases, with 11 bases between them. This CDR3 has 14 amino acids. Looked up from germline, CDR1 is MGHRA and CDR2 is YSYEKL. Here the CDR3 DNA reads TGCGCCAGCAGCCGAGAACATCTGAACTATGGCTACACCTTC. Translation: CASSREHLNYGYTF.

CDR3 bases: TGTGCCATCAGTGAGTCGACAGGGGTCCACGAGCAGTACTTC. Amino acid sequence: CAISESTGVHEQYF. The chain carries TRBV10-3 and TRBJ2-7; 8 bases align to TRBD1. V was pared by 0 bases and J by 5 bases, with 3 bases of the junction left unmatched. Germline CDR1 is ENHRY and CDR2 is SYGVKD. CDR3 length equals 14 residues.

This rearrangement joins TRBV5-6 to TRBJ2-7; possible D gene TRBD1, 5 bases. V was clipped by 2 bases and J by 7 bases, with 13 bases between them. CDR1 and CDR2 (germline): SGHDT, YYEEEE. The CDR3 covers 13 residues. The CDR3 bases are TGTGCCAGCAGCTTTTTAGGGGCGGAGGAGCAGTACTTC. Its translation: CASSFLGAEEQYF.

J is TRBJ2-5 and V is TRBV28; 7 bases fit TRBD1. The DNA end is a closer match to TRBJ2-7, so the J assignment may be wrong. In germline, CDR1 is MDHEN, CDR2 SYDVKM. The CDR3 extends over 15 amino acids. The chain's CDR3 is CASSPGQAWPYEQYF. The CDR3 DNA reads TGTGCCAGCAGCCCCGGACAGGCATGGCCCTACGAGCAGTACTTC.

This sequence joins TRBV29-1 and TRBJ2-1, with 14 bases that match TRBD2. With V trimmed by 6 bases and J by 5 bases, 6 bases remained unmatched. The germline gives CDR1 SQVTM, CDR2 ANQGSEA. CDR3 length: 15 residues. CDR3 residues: CSVGTSGSSHNEQFF. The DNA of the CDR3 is TGCAGCGTCGGGACTAGCGGGAGTTCCCACAATGAGCAGTTCTTC.

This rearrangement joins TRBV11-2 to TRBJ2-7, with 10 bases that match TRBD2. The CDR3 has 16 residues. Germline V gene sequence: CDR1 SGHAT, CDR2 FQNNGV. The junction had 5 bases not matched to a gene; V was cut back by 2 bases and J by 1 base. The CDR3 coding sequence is TGTGCCAGCAGCTTACTAGCGGGAGTAGGTTCCTACGAGCAGTACTTC. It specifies CASSLLAGVGSYEQYF.

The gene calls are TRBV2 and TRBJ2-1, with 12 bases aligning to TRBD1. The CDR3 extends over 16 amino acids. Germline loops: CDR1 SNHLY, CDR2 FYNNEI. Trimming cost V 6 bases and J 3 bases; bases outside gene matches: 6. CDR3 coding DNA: TGTGCCAGCAGGCCCGGGACAGGGGGCAACTACAATGAGCAGTTCTTC. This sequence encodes CASRPGTGGNYNEQFF. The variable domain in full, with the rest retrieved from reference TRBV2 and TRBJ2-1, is EPEVTQTPSHQVTQMGQEVILRCVPISNHLYFYWYRQILGQKVEFLVSFYNNEISEKSEIFDDQFSVERPDGSNFTLKIRSTKLEDSAMYFCASRPGTGGNYNEQFFGPGTRLTVL.